What follows are 24 T cell receptor beta chains derived from one specimen sequenced in a study of tumor-infiltrating lymphocytes in primary liver carcinoma. Germline DNA was extracted alongside blood RNA, which was obtained from unsorted whole blood. TCR beta cDNA was made from 500 ng total RNA with a constant-region primer. ARM-PCR, slightly modified, supplied the TCR beta libraries through three nested multiplex PCR rounds. Primers for the first two PCR rounds were TRBV1-TRBV30 forward primers and a C-beta reverse primer (about 11 cycles per round). TCRdb re-called the multiplex PCR reads with MiXCR, one entry per CDR3 protein. Here the sample spans 180,000 or so distinct CDR3 sequences, 50% to 75% being singletons. Source material: peripheral blood. The receptors shown here come from a man aged 35 to 55 with primary liver carcinoma and hepatitis B virus infection.

About this clonotype itself: One end of the junction does not line up with germline, which may come from a read error. The chain employs TRBV12-3 or TRBV12-4 and TRBJ2-2, with D perhaps matching TRBD2 (5 bases). CDR3 length: 14 residues. CDR3 protein: CDSSFRDLSGELFF. As DNA, the CDR3 is TGTGACAGCAGTTTCCGGGATTTGAGCGGGGAGCTGTTTTTT.

Concerning this clonotype: The junction departs from germline at one end; a sequencing error may be responsible. V usage is TRBV10-2 and J usage is TRBJ2-1; the D gene is possibly TRBD2 (6 bases). This CDR3 region has 15 residues. CDR1 and CDR2 from the germline V gene are WSHSY and SAAADI. The DNA of the CDR3 is TGCGGCAGCAGTGCGGGGCAATGCTCCTACAATGAGCAGTTCTTC. Its translation is CGSSAGQCSYNEQFF.

With respect to this clonotype: A clone one base away is much larger, so this may be a read error. This sequence joins TRBV6-5 and TRBJ2-5; no definite D call. Germline lookup yields CDR1 MNHEY and CDR2 SVGAGI. Trimming took 4 bases from V and 5 from J, leaving 14 bases between them. CDR3 length: 14 residues. CDR3 nucleotide sequence: TGTGCCAGCAGTTCCCGCGTGAGGACGGAGACCCAGTACTTC. Amino acid sequence: CASSSRVRTETQYF.

This clonotype was seen repeatedly, ten times or more. The chain links TRBV11-3 to TRBJ2-5; a possible D gene is TRBD1 (5 bases). Trimming pared 7 bases from V and 1 base from J, leaving 13 bases between. Looked up from germline, CDR1 is SGHNT and CDR2 is YENEEA. The CDR3 has 14 amino acids. CDR3 nucleotide sequence: TGTGCCAGCAAAACAGGAGCCTCCCAAGAGACCCAGTACTTC. Protein product: CASKTGASQETQYF.

A note on this clonotype: A much larger clone is a single base away; this may be a read error. V is TRBV6-5 and J is TRBJ2-1; D not resolved. The CDR3 length is 11 residues. Germline CDR1 is MNHEY and CDR2 is SVGAGI. CDR3 in DNA: TGTGCCAGCACGGGTTTCGATGAGGAGTTCTTC. Residues: CASTGFDEEFF.

V usage is TRBV29-1 and J usage is TRBJ2-7; no firm D call. The germline gives CDR1 SQVTM, CDR2 ANQGSEA. The V end was cut by 4 bases, the J end by 6 bases, with 13 bases between. This CDR3 has 12 amino acids. The CDR3 bases are TGCAGCGTTGTGGACGTACCCGGCGAGCAGTACTTC. Amino acids: CSVVDVPGEQYF.

The chain joins TRBV5-5 to TRBJ1-2; D is unclear. This CDR3 spans 13 amino acids. From germline, CDR1 is SGHKS and CDR2 YYEKEE (reference sequence). The V gene lost 0 bases and the J gene lost 0 bases, with 3 bases spanning the gap. DNA for the CDR3: TGTGCCAGCAGCTTGGATCCTAACTATGGCTACACCTTC. It specifies CASSLDPNYGYTF.

The rearrangement joins TRBV10-2 to TRBJ1-6; 7 positions agree with TRBD1. This CDR3 has 14 residues. The V segment lost 6 bases and the J segment 10 bases; nucleotides outside the gene matches: 9. The germline gives CDR1 WSHSY, CDR2 SAAADI. DNA for the CDR3: TGCGCCAGCAGGGAAGGGGGCGAGAGCTCACCCCTCCACTTT. It codes for CASREGGESSPLHF.

Concerning this clonotype itself: A read error is possible here, since a much larger clone lies one base away. The rearrangement links TRBV29-1 to TRBJ2-7; D not resolved. V lost 4 bases, J lost 6 bases, and 10 bases lay in between. The CDR3 extends over 11 amino acids. Germline V gene data show CDR1 as SQVTM and CDR2 as ANQGSEA. The CDR3 loop is CSVARMGEQYF. DNA for the CDR3: TGCAGCGTTGCACGGATGGGCGAGCAGTACTTC.

This clonotype was observed a few times. V is TRBV11-2 and J is TRBJ2-1; D call uncertain. Deletions cut 3 bases from V and 16 bases from J, with 19 bases between. Germline-derived CDR1 and CDR2 are SGHAT and FQNNGV. This CDR3 spans 13 amino acids. This chain's CDR3 is CASSFGVSNEYFF. CDR3 bases: TGTGCCAGCAGCTTCGGAGTATCCAATGAGTACTTCTTC.

This clonotype was detected only a few times. The rearrangement joins TRBV5-5 to TRBJ2-2, with TRBD1 matching over 9 bases. The CDR3 is 15 residues long. J was trimmed by 1 base and V by 4 bases; bases with no gene match: 2. CDR1 is SGHKS, CDR2 YYEKEE, per germline (reference sequence). Here the CDR3 reads CASSPGQGNTGELFF. Written as DNA, the CDR3 is TGTGCCAGCAGCCCGGGACAGGGGAACACCGGGGAGCTGTTTTTT.

The V call is TRBV7-8, the J call TRBJ2-5; D is possibly TRBD2 (6 bases). The CDR3 totals 14 residues. Deletions cut 6 bases from V and 4 bases from J, with 15 bases between. Looked up from germline, CDR1 is SGHVS and CDR2 is FQNEAQ. The CDR3 bases are TGTGCCAGCAGGGTCGGGTTGGGGGGAGAGACCCAGTACTTC. Residues: CASRVGLGGETQYF.

This clonotype was picked up a small number of times. This chain uses TRBV12-3 or TRBV12-4 with TRBJ2-7; 7 bases match TRBD1. The V and J ends lost 6 bases and 7 bases, in that order; junction bases with no gene match: 12. The CDR3 extends over 14 amino acids. The CDR3 protein is CASSPWTGNSEQYF. The CDR3, as DNA: TGTGCCAGCAGCCCTTGGACAGGTAACTCGGAGCAGTACTTC.

Of note for this clonotype: This is likely a read error, given that the CDR3 carries no conserved phenylalanine or tryptophan at its end. The chain uses TRBV11-1 and TRBJ1-6; possible D gene TRBD1, 6 bases. The V gene's germline CDR1 is SGHAT and CDR2 FQDESV (reference sequence). This CDR3 is 15 amino acids long. The CDR3 sequence is CSSSLIAGAGSPLHI. CDR3 nucleotides: TGTTCCAGCAGTTTAATCGCAGGGGCCGGATCACCCCTCCACATT.

This clonotype was observed a few times. The genes are TRBV5-6 and TRBJ2-5; perhaps TRBD2 as D (6 bases). The V end lost 1 base, the J end lost 5 bases, and 12 bases lay between the germline ends. CDR1 is SGHDT and CDR2 is YYEEEE in the germline V gene. The CDR3 is 14 residues long. CDR3 amino acids: CASSLIAAGETQYF. The CDR3 nucleotides read TGTGCCAGCAGCTTGATAGCGGCGGGGGAGACCCAGTACTTC.

The chain has TRBV29-1 and TRBJ1-1; D gene uncertain. Germline CDR1 reads SQVTM; CDR2 reads ANQGSEA. Deletions cut 5 bases from V and 2 bases from J, with 9 bases between. This CDR3 contains 12 residues. The CDR3 nucleotides are TGCAGCGTTTCTGACGGAAACACTGAAGCTTTCTTT. Its protein is CSVSDGNTEAFF.

This clonotype was seen just once. At one boundary the junction diverges from the germline segment, which might be a read error. CDR3 region: CVISDFLAGGTDTQYF. The CDR3 DNA reads TGTGTCATCAGTGATTTCTTAGCGGGAGGAACAGATACGCAGTATTTT. This rearrangement joins TRBV10-3 to TRBJ2-3; 10 bases are a match to TRBD2. Germline V gene data show CDR1 as ENHRY and CDR2 as SYGVKD. The CDR3 length is 16 residues.

Comment on this clonotype: The germline gene is not matched at one end of the junction; a read error may be the cause. The chain joins TRBV5-5 to TRBJ2-3; D ambiguous. This CDR3 comprises 16 residues. CDR1 and CDR2 (germline): SGHKS, YYEKEE (reference sequence). The CDR3 loop is CASSFADSFNTDTQYF. CDR3 DNA sequence: TGTGCCAGCAGCTTTGCTGATTCCTTCAACACAGATACGCAATATTTT.

As concerns this clonotype: One end of the junction fails to match germline, which may point to a read error. The V gene is TRBV28, the J gene TRBJ2-3; D possibly matches TRBD1 or TRBD2 (5 bases each). Germline V lookup: CDR1 MDHEN, CDR2 SYDVKM. The CDR3 runs 12 residues. The CDR3 sequence: CASKEATDTRYF. The CDR3, as DNA: TGTGCCAGCAAGGAGGCGACAGATACGCGGTATTTT.

This clonotype was seen many times. The chain joins TRBV11-2 to TRBJ1-2; 9 bases match TRBD1. Trimming at V came to 4 bases and at J to 8 bases, leaving 11 bases not matched to a gene. Germline CDR1 SGHAT, CDR2 FQNNGV. The CDR3 consists of 15 residues. CDR3 in amino acids: CASSSGQGTLWGYTF. The CDR3, as DNA: TGTGCCAGCAGCTCCGGACAGGGGACCCTCTGGGGCTACACCTTC.

The chain employs TRBV7-9 and TRBJ2-5; the match to TRBD1 covers 10 bases. Trimming at V came to 5 bases and at J to 7 bases, leaving 7 bases not matched to a gene. The CDR3 sequence is 14 residues long. CDR1 and CDR2 from the germline V gene are SEHNR and FQNEAQ (reference sequence). As DNA, the CDR3 is TGTGCCAGCAGCAGCAGACAGGGGGCAGGGACCCAGTACTTC. It yields the protein CASSSRQGAGTQYF.

V usage is TRBV29-1 and J usage is TRBJ2-4, with D possibly matching TRBD1 (6 bases). Per the germline V gene, CDR1 is SQVTM and CDR2 is ANQGSEA. The CDR3 is 15 amino acids. With 7 bases removed from V and 10 bases from J, the gap between germline ends came to 26 bases. CDR3 amino acids: CSADSGTRNLDIQYF. The CDR3 DNA follows: TGCAGCGCTGATTCCGGGACACGGAATCTTGATATTCAGTACTTC.

As for this clonotype: A read error may produce the germline difference seen at one junction end. This chain joins TRBV12-3 or TRBV12-4 and TRBJ1-1, with no clear D. CDR3 length: 14 amino acids. The DNA for the CDR3 is TGTGCCAGCAGTTTGAGCCAGTTGAACACTGGAGCTTTCTTT. Protein: CASSLSQLNTGAFF.

This clonotype has just a few counts. A read error is possible here, since a much larger clone lies one base away. The conserved closing phenylalanine or tryptophan is absent in this CDR3, likely reflecting a read error. This sequence joins TRBV11-2 and TRBJ2-3; D not resolved. The CDR3 covers 12 residues. The V end was cut by 3 bases, the J end by 6 bases, with 7 bases between. In germline, CDR1 is SGHAT, CDR2 FQNNGV. CDR3 sequence: CASSLLHDTQYL. In DNA form, the CDR3 reads TGTGCCAGCAGCTTGTTACATGATACGCAGTATCTT.